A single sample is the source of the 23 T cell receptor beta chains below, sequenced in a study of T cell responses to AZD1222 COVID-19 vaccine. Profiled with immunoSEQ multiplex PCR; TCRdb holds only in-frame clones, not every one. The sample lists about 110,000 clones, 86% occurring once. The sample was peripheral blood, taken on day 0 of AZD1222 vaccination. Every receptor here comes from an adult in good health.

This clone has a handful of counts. CDR3 sequence: CASSPLGRASGTDTQYF. CDR3 coding DNA: TGCGCCAGCAGCCCCTTGGGCAGGGCTAGTGGCACAGATACGCAGTATTTT. The chain joins TRBV5-1 to TRBJ2-3; D may be TRBD1 (5 bases). Trimming shortened V by 4 bases and J by 1 base, and 19 bases separated the two germline ends. CDR1 is SGHRS, CDR2 YFSETQ, per germline. The CDR3 has 17 amino acids.

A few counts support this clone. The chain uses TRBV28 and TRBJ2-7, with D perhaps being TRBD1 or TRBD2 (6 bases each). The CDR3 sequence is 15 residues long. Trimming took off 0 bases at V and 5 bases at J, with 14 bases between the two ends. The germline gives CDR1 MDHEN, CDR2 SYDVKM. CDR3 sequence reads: CASSLWGGSSDEQYF. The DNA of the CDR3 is TGTGCCAGCAGTTTATGGGGGGGCTCCTCTGACGAGCAGTACTTC. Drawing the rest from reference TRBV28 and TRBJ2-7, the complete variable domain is DVKVTQSSRYLVKRTGEKVFLECVQDMDHENMFWYRQDPGLGLRLIYFSYDVKMKEKGDIPEGYSVSREKKERFSLILESASTNQTSMYLCASSLWGGSSDEQYFGPGTRLTVT.

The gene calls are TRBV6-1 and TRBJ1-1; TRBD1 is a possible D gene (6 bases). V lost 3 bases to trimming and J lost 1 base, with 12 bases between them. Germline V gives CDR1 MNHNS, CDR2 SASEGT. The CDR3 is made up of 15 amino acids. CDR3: CASSDGGGGNTEAFF. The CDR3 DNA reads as TGTGCCAGCAGTGATGGGGGAGGGGGGAACACTGAAGCTTTCTTT.

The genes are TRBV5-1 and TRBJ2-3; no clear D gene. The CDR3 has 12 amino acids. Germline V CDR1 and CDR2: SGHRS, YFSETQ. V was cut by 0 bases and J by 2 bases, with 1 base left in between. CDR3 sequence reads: CASSLDTDTQYF. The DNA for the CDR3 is TGCGCCAGCAGCTTGGACACAGATACGCAGTATTTT. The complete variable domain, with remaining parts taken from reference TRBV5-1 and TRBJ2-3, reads KAGVTQTPRYLIKTRGQQVTLSCSPISGHRSVSWYQQTPGQGLQFLFEYFSETQRNKGNFPGRFSGRQFSNSRSEMNVSTLELGDSALYLCASSLDTDTQYFGPGTRLTVL.

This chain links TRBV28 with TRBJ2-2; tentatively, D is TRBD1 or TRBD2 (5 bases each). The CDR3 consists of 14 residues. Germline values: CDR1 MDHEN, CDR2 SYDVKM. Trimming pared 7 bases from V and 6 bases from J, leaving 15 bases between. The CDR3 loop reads CASTNLEGPGELFF. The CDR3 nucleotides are TGTGCCAGCACCAACCTAGAGGGGCCCGGGGAGCTGTTTTTT. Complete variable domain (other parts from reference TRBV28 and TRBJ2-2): DVKVTQSSRYLVKRTGEKVFLECVQDMDHENMFWYRQDPGLGLRLIYFSYDVKMKEKGDIPEGYSVSREKKERFSLILESASTNQTSMYLCASTNLEGPGELFFGEGSRLTVL.

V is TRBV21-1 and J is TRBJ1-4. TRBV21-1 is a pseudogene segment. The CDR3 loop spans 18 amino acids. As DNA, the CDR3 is TGTGCCAGCCCTCTGGGGCAGGGGAGCAGAAGTGGGGGGGAAAAACTGTTTTTT. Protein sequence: CASPLGQGSRSGGEKLFF.

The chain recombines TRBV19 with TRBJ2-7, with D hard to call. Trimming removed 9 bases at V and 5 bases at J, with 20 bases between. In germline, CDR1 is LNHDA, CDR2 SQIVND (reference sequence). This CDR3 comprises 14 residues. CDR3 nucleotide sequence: TGTGCCAGCGGATCAACCAGAGGTCGGGACGAGCAGTACTTC. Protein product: CASGSTRGRDEQYF.

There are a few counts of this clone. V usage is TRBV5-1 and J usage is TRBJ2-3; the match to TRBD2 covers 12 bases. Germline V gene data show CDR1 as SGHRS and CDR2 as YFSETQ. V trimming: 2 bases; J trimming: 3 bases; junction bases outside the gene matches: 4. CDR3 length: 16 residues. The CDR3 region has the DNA TGCGCCAGCAGCTTTATAACTAGCGGGGGGACAGATACGCAGTATTTT. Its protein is CASSFITSGGTDTQYF. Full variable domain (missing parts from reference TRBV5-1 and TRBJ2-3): KAGVTQTPRYLIKTRGQQVTLSCSPISGHRSVSWYQQTPGQGLQFLFEYFSETQRNKGNFPGRFSGRQFSNSRSEMNVSTLELGDSALYLCASSFITSGGTDTQYFGPGTRLTVL.

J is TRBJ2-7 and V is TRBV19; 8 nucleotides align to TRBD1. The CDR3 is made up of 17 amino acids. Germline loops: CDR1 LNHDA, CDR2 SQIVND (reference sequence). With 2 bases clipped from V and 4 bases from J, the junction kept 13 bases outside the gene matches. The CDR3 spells CASSILGPRQGSYEQYF. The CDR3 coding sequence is TGTGCCAGTAGTATACTGGGGCCTCGACAGGGGAGTTACGAGCAGTACTTC.

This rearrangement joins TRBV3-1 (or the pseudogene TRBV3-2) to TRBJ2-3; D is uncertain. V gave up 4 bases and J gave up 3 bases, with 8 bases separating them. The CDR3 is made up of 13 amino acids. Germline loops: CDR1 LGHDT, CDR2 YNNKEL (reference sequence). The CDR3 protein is CASSPLGTDTQYF. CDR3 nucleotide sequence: TGTGCCAGCAGCCCCCTCGGGACAGATACGCAGTATTTT.

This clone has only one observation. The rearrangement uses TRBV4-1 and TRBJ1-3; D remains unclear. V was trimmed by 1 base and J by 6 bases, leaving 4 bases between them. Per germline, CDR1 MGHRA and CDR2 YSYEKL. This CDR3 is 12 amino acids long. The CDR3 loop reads CASSQVSNTIYF. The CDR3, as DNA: TGCGCCAGCAGCCAAGTTTCAAACACCATATATTTT.

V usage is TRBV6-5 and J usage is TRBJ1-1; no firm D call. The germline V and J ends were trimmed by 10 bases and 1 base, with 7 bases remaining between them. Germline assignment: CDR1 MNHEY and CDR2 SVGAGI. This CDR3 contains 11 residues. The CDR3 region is CATRQNTEAFF. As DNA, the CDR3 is TGTGCCACCCGCCAGAACACTGAAGCTTTCTTT.

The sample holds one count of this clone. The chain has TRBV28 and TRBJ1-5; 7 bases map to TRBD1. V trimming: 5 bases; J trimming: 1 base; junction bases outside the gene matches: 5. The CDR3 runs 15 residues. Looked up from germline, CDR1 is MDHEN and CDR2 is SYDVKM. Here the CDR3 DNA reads TGTGCCAGCAGTAGACAGGGTAGCAGCAATCAGCCCCAGCATTTT. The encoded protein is CASSRQGSSNQPQHF.

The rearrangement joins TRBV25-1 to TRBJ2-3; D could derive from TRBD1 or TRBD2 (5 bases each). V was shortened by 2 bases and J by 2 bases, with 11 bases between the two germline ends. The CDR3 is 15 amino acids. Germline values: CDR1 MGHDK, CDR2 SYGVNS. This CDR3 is CASSEVGTYTDTQYF. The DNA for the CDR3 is TGTGCCAGCAGTGAAGTAGGGACCTACACAGATACGCAGTATTTT.

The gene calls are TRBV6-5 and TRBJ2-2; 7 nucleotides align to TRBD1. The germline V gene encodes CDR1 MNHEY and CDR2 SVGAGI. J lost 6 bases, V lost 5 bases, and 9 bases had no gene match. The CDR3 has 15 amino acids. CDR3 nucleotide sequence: TGTGCCAGCAGTCTCCAGACAGGGTTCCCCGGGGAGCTGTTTTTT. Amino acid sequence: CASSLQTGFPGELFF.

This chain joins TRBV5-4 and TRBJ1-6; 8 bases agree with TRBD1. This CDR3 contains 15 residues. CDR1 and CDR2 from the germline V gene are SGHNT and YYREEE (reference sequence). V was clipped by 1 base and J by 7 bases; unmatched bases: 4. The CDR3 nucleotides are TGTGCCAGCAGCTTGCAGACAGGGGTGAATTCACCCCTCCACTTT. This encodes CASSLQTGVNSPLHF.

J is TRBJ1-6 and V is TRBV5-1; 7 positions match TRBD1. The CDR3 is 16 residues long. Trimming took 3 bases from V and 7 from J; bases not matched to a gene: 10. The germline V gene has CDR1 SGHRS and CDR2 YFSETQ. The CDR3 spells CASSSHDRERNSPLHF. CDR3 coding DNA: TGCGCCAGCAGCTCCCACGACAGGGAGCGAAATTCACCCCTCCACTTT.

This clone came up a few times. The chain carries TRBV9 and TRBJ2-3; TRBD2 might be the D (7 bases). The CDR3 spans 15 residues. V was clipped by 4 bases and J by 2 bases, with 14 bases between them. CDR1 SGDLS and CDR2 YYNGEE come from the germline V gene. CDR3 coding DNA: TGTGCCAGCAGCTCCCGCGGGGGCAACACAGATACGCAGTATTTT. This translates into CASSSRGGNTDTQYF.

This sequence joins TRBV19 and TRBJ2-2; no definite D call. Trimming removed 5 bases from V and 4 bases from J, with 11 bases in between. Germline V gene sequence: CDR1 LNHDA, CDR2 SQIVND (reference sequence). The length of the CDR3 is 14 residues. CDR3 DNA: TGTGCCAGTAGTCCCGTTCAATTCACCGGGGAGCTGTTTTTT. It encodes CASSPVQFTGELFF.

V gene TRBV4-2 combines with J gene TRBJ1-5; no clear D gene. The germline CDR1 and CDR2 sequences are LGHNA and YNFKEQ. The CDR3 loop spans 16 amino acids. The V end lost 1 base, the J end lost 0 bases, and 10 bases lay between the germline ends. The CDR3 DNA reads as TGTGCCAGCAGCCAAGTCCTCGGGAATAGCAATCAGCCCCAGCATTTT. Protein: CASSQVLGNSNQPQHF.

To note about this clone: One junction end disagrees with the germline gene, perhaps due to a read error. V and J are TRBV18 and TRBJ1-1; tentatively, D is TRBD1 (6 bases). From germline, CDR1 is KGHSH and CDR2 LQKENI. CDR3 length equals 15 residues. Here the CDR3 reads CASSPQGPGNTEAFF. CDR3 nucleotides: TGTGCCAGCTCCCCACAGGGACCAGGGAACACTGAAGCTTTCTTT.

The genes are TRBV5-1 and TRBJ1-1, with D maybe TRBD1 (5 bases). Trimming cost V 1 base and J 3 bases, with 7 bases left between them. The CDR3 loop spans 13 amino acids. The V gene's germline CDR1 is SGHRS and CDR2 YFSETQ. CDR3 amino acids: CASSLLTDTEAFF. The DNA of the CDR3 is TGCGCCAGCAGCTTGCTGACAGACACTGAAGCTTTCTTT. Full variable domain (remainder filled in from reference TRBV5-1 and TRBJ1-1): KAGVTQTPRYLIKTRGQQVTLSCSPISGHRSVSWYQQTPGQGLQFLFEYFSETQRNKGNFPGRFSGRQFSNSRSEMNVSTLELGDSALYLCASSLLTDTEAFFGQGTRLTVV.

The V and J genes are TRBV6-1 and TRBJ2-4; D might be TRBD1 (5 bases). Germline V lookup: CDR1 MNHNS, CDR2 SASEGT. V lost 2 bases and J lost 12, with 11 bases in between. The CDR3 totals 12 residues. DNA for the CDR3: TGTGCCAGCAGTGAAACCTGGGGCACTCAGTACTTC. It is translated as CASSETWGTQYF.